These T cell receptor beta chains were read from a single sample in a study of T cells in Graves' hyperthyroidism and ophthalmopathy. TCRdb passed the multiplex PCR reads through MiXCR, listing each CDR3 protein once. The sample contains a few hundred thousand distinct CDR3 sequences, around 20% of which appear only once. Sequenced input: blood. These receptors came from a man younger than 30 with Graves' hyperthyroidism. Both conserved end residues are part of each CDR3. Each record gives: clone size, V gene, J gene, D gene, CDR3 protein, CDR3 DNA. D genes are given only for firm matches. Not all rows give a size; the values are once, few, many and, for expanded clones, a class.

>.|TRBV12-3/TRBV12-4|TRBJ2-5|.
CASSLELEPETQYF
TGTGCCAGCAGTTTGGAACTAGAACCGGAGACCCAGTACTTC
>.|TRBV5-1|TRBJ2-2|.
CASSLLSDTGELFF
TGCGCCAGCAGCTTGTTGTCGGACACCGGGGAGCTGTTTTTT
>many|TRBV11-2|TRBJ1-1|.
CASSLEDQGVNTEAFF
TGTGCCAGCAGCTTGGAGGATCAGGGCGTGAACACTGAAGCTTTCTTT
>.|TRBV6-1|TRBJ1-5|.
CASSRKPNSYSNQPQHF
TGTGCCAGCTCTCGCAAGCCTAACAGCTATAGCAATCAGCCCCAGCATTTT
>many|TRBV19|TRBJ1-1|.
CASSRGQGITEAFF
TGTGCCAGTAGTCGAGGACAAGGAATAACTGAAGCTTTCTTT
>many|TRBV30|TRBJ1-5|.
CAWSFSGGNQPQHF
TGTGCCTGGAGTTTCTCAGGGGGCAATCAGCCCCAGCATTTT
>many|TRBV5-1|TRBJ2-2|TRBD1
CASSWGQRDTGELFF
TGCGCCAGCAGCTGGGGACAGAGGGACACCGGGGAGCTGTTTTTT
>.|TRBV6-1|TRBJ1-5|.
CASLQESRNQPQHF
TGTGCCAGTTTGCAAGAATCCCGAAATCAGCCCCAGCATTTT
>many|TRBV12-3/TRBV12-4|TRBJ1-1|.
CASSFWEGTEAFF
TGTGCCAGCAGTTTTTGGGAGGGTACCGAAGCTTTCTTT
>.|TRBV4-2|TRBJ2-2|.
CASSQDNMGTGELFF
TGTGCCAGCAGCCAAGATAATATGGGCACCGGGGAGCTGTTTTTT
>.|TRBV6-2/TRBV6-3|TRBJ1-1|.
CASSYSEEGPEAFF
TGTGCCAGCAGTTACTCGGAAGAGGGGCCTGAAGCTTTCTTT
>few|TRBV6-2/TRBV6-3|TRBJ1-6|.
CASSYSAGGSSYNSPLHF
TGTGCCAGCAGTTACTCGGCGGGGGGGAGCTCCTATAATTCACCCCTCCACTTT
>many|TRBV6-5|TRBJ1-5|.
CASSFLGGDQPQHF
TGTGCCAGCAGTTTCCTCGGGGGTGATCAGCCCCAGCATTTT
>many|TRBV5-8|TRBJ2-5|.
CASSLDEGAIMETQYF
TGTGCCAGCAGCTTGGACGAAGGTGCGATCATGGAGACCCAGTACTTC
>.|TRBV6-2/TRBV6-3|TRBJ2-7|.
CASSYSARAYEQYF
TGTGCCAGCAGTTACTCAGCCAGGGCCTACGAGCAGTACTTC
>.|TRBV5-1|TRBJ2-7|.
CASSLQKGYSYEQYF
TGCGCCAGCAGCTTACAAAAGGGTTATTCCTACGAGCAGTACTTC
>many|TRBV20-1|TRBJ2-5|.
CSAGFGETQYF
TGCAGTGCGGGCTTTGGGGAGACCCAGTACTTC
>.|TRBV5-1|TRBJ1-3|.
CASSPGSGSGNTIYF
TGCGCCAGCAGCCCCGGGTCCGGCTCTGGAAACACCATATATTTT
>many|TRBV6-1|TRBJ1-5|.
CASSQISGVSQPQHF
TGTGCCAGCAGTCAAATATCAGGGGTAAGTCAGCCCCAGCATTTT
>.|TRBV28|TRBJ2-7|.
CGSCSNSRDPNF
TGCGGCAGCTGCTCCAATAGTCGGGATCCTAACTTC
>.|TRBV30|TRBJ2-7|.
CAWSTGTYEQYF
TGTGCCTGGAGCACAGGGACCTACGAGCAGTACTTC
>.|TRBV15|TRBJ2-5|.
CATSRDPRRGGQETQYF
TGTGCCACCAGCAGAGATCCGCGGCGAGGGGGCCAAGAGACCCAGTACTTC
>.|TRBV12-5|TRBJ1-2|TRBD1
CASGLVMGQGVYGYTF
TGTGCTAGTGGTTTGGTAATGGGACAGGGAGTCTATGGCTACACCTTC
>many|TRBV20-1|TRBJ1-2|TRBD1
CSAGTGNYGYTF
TGCAGTGCCGGGACAGGAAACTATGGCTACACCTTC
>many|TRBV6-5|TRBJ2-2|.
CASSYRRTGELFF
TGTGCCAGCAGTTACAGGAGGACCGGGGAGCTGTTTTTT
>many|TRBV28|TRBJ1-2|.
CASSQGGYTF
TGTGCCAGCAGTCAGGGGGGCTACACCTTC
>many|TRBV12-3/TRBV12-4|TRBJ1-5|.
CASSLGQNQPQHF
TGTGCCAGCAGTTTAGGACAGAATCAGCCCCAGCATTTT
>many|TRBV28|TRBJ1-1|TRBD1
CAKWDSQNTEAFF
TGTGCCAAGTGGGACAGCCAGAACACTGAAGCTTTCTTT
>few|TRBV29-1|TRBJ1-1|.
CSVCDRTCTEAFF
TGCAGCGTCTGTGACAGGACGTGTACTGAAGCTTTCTTT
>many|TRBV12-3/TRBV12-4|TRBJ1-1|.
CASSPDPRVAYTEAFF
TGTGCCAGCAGTCCCGATCCGAGGGTGGCATACACTGAAGCTTTCTTT
>many|TRBV9|TRBJ2-7|.
CASSVVRTAWEQYF
TGTGCCAGCAGCGTAGTTAGGACAGCCTGGGAGCAGTACTTC
>many|TRBV28|TRBJ1-6|.
CASNGVGSPLHF
TGTGCCAGCAATGGGGTAGGTTCACCCCTCCACTTT
>.|TRBV6-1|TRBJ1-5|.
CASYKRGWGEEDQPQHF
TGTGCCAGTTACAAAAGGGGATGGGGGGAAGAAGATCAGCCCCAGCATTTT
>few|TRBV6-1|TRBJ1-1|.
CASSLGLQLNTEAFF
TGTGCCAGCAGTCTCGGGTTACAGTTGAACACTGAAGCTTTCTTT
>many|TRBV27|TRBJ1-1|TRBD1
CASSLLDRGQNTEAFF
TGTGCCAGCAGTCTACTAGACAGGGGGCAGAACACTGAAGCTTTCTTT
>many|TRBV5-1|TRBJ1-2|TRBD1
CASSPQGGADYGYTF
TGCGCCAGCAGCCCCCAGGGGGGGGCGGACTATGGCTACACCTTC
>many|TRBV10-3|TRBJ2-5|.
CAISRGAGRQETQYF
TGTGCCATCAGCCGCGGGGCGGGGAGGCAAGAGACCCAGTACTTC
>.|TRBV12-3/TRBV12-4|TRBJ2-6|.
CASSLAGRGVDSGANVLTF
TGTGCCAGCAGTTTAGCGGGCAGGGGCGTCGATTCTGGGGCCAACGTCCTGACTTTC
>.|TRBV12-3/TRBV12-4|TRBJ1-6|.
CASSLASGAGSPLHF
TGTGCCAGCAGTTTAGCTAGCGGGGCAGGATCACCCCTCCACTTT
>many|TRBV2|TRBJ1-2|.
CASRPGTRNYGYTF
TGTGCCAGCAGGCCCGGGACGCGTAACTATGGCTACACCTTC
>many|TRBV11-2|TRBJ2-7|.
CASSFGPDYEQYF
TGTGCCAGCAGCTTCGGGCCAGACTACGAGCAGTACTTC
>.|TRBV28|TRBJ2-7|.
CASSLNSGYEQYF
TGTGCCAGCAGTCTTAATAGCGGCTACGAGCAGTACTTC
>.|TRBV12-3/TRBV12-4|TRBJ1-3|.
CASTPGRPSIYF
TGTGCCAGCACCCCGGGGAGGCCCTCCATATATTTT
>many|TRBV4-1|TRBJ2-5|TRBD1
CASSQKRTGSLGETQYF
TGCGCCAGCAGCCAGAAGAGGACAGGTAGCTTAGGGGAGACCCAGTACTTC
>many|TRBV6-2/TRBV6-3|TRBJ1-1|TRBD1
CASSYRRWDRDRAFF
TGTGCCAGCAGTTACCGGCGGTGGGACAGGGATCGAGCTTTCTTT
>.|TRBV5-5|TRBJ2-2|.
CASSWRGDGELFF
TGTGCCAGCAGCTGGAGGGGCGACGGGGAGCTGTTTTTT
>many|TRBV6-1|TRBJ1-5|TRBD1
CASSGPSGGNQPQHF
TGTGCCAGCAGTGGCCCTTCAGGGGGGAATCAGCCCCAGCATTTT
>.|TRBV10-3|TRBJ2-5|TRBD1
CAISTGTDQETQYF
TGTGCCATCAGCACCGGGACAGACCAAGAGACCCAGTACTTC
>.|TRBV12-3/TRBV12-4|TRBJ1-2|.
CASSLGDLGYGYTF
TGTGCCAGCAGTTTGGGGGATCTTGGCTATGGCTACACCTTC
>many|TRBV9|TRBJ1-2|.
CASSAFGVSGYGYTF
TGTGCCAGCAGCGCCTTTGGGGTATCAGGCTATGGCTACACCTTC
>once|TRBV12-3/TRBV12-4|TRBJ2-7|TRBD1
CASTYRGLVYEQYF
TGTGCCAGCACCTACAGGGGTTTGGTCTACGAGCAGTACTTC
>.|TRBV6-5|TRBJ1-6|.
CASSSPGRNSPLHF
TGTGCCAGCAGTTCGCCAGGGCGAAATTCACCCCTCCACTTT
>many|TRBV5-1|TRBJ1-2|.
CASSPDALGSYGYTF
TGCGCCAGCAGCCCGGACGCCTTGGGGAGCTATGGCTACACCTTC
>many|TRBV20-1|TRBJ1-5|.
CSARDRRTGWNQPQHF
TGCAGTGCTAGAGATCGGCGAACAGGGTGGAATCAGCCCCAGCATTTT